Following are 14 T cell receptor beta chains from one sample sequenced in a study of PD-1 blockade in mismatch repair-deficient tumors. Sequencing used immunoSEQ multiplex PCR; TCRdb keeps in-frame clones, though not all of them. The sample includes 100,000 to 150,000 clones, 85% to 90% of them seen just once. The source was peripheral blood, collected 44 weeks after starting pembrolizumab. These receptors came from an adult with mismatch repair-deficient cancer.

The rearrangement uses TRBV5-1 and TRBJ1-1, with D unclear. V dropped 2 bases and J dropped 1 base, with 9 bases sitting between them. The germline V gene encodes CDR1 SGHRS and CDR2 YFSETQ. The CDR3 sequence is 14 residues long. The CDR3 nucleotides read TGCGCCAGCAGCTTCCTGGACGGGAACACTGAAGCTTTCTTT. Protein: CASSFLDGNTEAFF.

This clone has only one observation. J is TRBJ2-7 and V is TRBV4-3; tentatively, D is TRBD1 (6 bases). From germline, CDR1 is LGHNA and CDR2 YSLEER. This CDR3 region has 15 residues. Trimming pared 0 bases from V and 0 bases from J, leaving 9 bases between. This CDR3 is CASSQENRVSYEQYF. CDR3 bases: TGCGCCAGCAGCCAAGAAAACAGGGTCTCCTACGAGCAGTACTTC.

V usage is TRBV7-2 and J usage is TRBJ1-1; possibly TRBD1 for D (6 bases). Trimming cost V 0 bases and J 3 bases, with 8 bases left between them. The CDR3 runs 14 residues. Germline loops: CDR1 SGHTA, CDR2 FQGNSA. The CDR3: CASSLAYRDTEAFF. As DNA, the CDR3 is TGTGCCAGCAGCTTAGCCTACAGGGACACTGAAGCTTTCTTT.

The chain carries TRBV9 and TRBJ2-1; D is uncertain. The CDR3 length is 15 residues. Between the trimmed V and J ends, which lost 1 base and 5 bases, there was a span of 13 bases. The germline V gene encodes CDR1 SGDLS and CDR2 YYNGEE. The CDR3 DNA follows: TGTGCCAGCAGCGTATTCATAGATGGTAACAATGAGCAGTTCTTC. The encoded protein is CASSVFIDGNNEQFF.

This sequence joins TRBV27 and TRBJ2-3, with 14 bases lining up with TRBD2. The CDR3 extends over 18 amino acids. Germline CDR1 reads MNHEY; CDR2 reads SMNVEV (reference sequence). J was trimmed by 5 bases and V by 5 bases; bases with no gene match: 12. The CDR3 sequence is CASSPGLAGAVRVDTQYF. For the CDR3, the DNA is TGTGCCAGCAGTCCGGGACTAGCGGGAGCAGTTCGGGTAGATACGCAGTATTTT.

V usage is TRBV9 and J usage is TRBJ1-2; D remains ambiguous. CDR3 length: 17 amino acids. The V and J ends lost 5 bases and 7 bases respectively, with 27 bases between them. Germline loops: CDR1 SGDLS, CDR2 YYNGEE. CDR3 DNA sequence: TGTGCCAGCAGTGGGTCTTTTAACGAGGGTGATTCTAGTGGCTACACCTTC. Its translation: CASSGSFNEGDSSGYTF.

This clone was detected a few times. The rearrangement links TRBV11-3 to TRBJ2-1; D is undetermined. Trimming cost V 0 bases and J 6 bases, with 6 bases left between them. The length of the CDR3 is 13 residues. From germline, CDR1 is SGHNT and CDR2 YENEEA. In DNA form, the CDR3 reads TGTGCCAGCAGCTTAGATCACAGCAATGAGCAGTTCTTC. Translation: CASSLDHSNEQFF. The complete variable domain, with remaining parts taken from reference TRBV11-3 and TRBJ2-1, reads EAGVVQSPRYKIIEKKQPVAFWCNPISGHNTLYWYLQNLGQGPELLIRYENEEAVDDSQLPKDRFSAERLKGVDSTLKIQPAELGDSAVYLCASSLDHSNEQFFGPGTRLTVL.

V usage is TRBV4-1 and J usage is TRBJ2-7, with 9 bases identical to TRBD2. The CDR3 consists of 13 residues. The germline V gene encodes CDR1 MGHRA and CDR2 YSYEKL. V was clipped by 2 bases and J by 7 bases; unmatched bases: 3. CDR3 region: CASSQQRGEEQYF. The CDR3 bases are TGCGCCAGCAGCCAACAGCGGGGGGAGGAGCAGTACTTC.

This rearrangement joins TRBV7-9 to TRBJ2-1, with TRBD1 matching 11 bases. Germline assignment: CDR1 SEHNR and CDR2 FQNEAQ (reference sequence). V shed 3 bases and J 6 bases; nucleotides not matched to a gene: 4. CDR3 length: 15 residues. The CDR3 DNA reads TGTGCCAGCAGCTTTAGGGACAGGGGGTTCAATGAGCAGTTCTTC. The encoded protein is CASSFRDRGFNEQFF.

The chain couples TRBV5-1 to TRBJ2-7; D may be TRBD1 (6 bases). The CDR3 loop spans 14 amino acids. Germline loops: CDR1 SGHRS, CDR2 YFSETQ. V lost 2 bases and J lost 0, with 9 bases in between. CDR3 protein: CASSFTGSSYEQYF. CDR3 coding DNA: TGCGCCAGCAGCTTCACAGGGAGCTCCTACGAGCAGTACTTC.

This chain's CDR3 is CASSQPREIGELFF. The CDR3 nucleotides are TGCGCCAGCAGCCAACCTAGGGAGATCGGGGAGCTGTTTTTT. The chain carries TRBV4-1 and TRBJ2-2; TRBD2 is a possible D gene (5 bases). V lost 2 bases and J 7 bases, leaving 11 bases between the germline ends. The CDR3 covers 14 residues. Germline V CDR1 and CDR2: MGHRA, YSYEKL.

This rearrangement joins TRBV7-9 to TRBJ2-7; possible D gene TRBD2, 6 bases. Trimming cost V 5 bases and J 0 bases, with 11 bases left between them. The CDR3 runs to 14 residues. Germline V gives CDR1 SEHNR, CDR2 FQNEAQ (reference sequence). CDR3 loop: CASSRDSSSYEQYF. The CDR3 bases are TGTGCCAGCAGCCGGGACTCGAGCTCCTACGAGCAGTACTTC.

This chain connects TRBV27 to TRBJ2-1, with 8 bases matching TRBD2. The CDR3 runs to 17 residues. Per the germline V gene, CDR1 is MNHEY and CDR2 is SMNVEV (reference sequence). V shed 4 bases and J 0 bases; nucleotides not matched to a gene: 8. The CDR3 nucleotides read TGTGCCAGCAGTTGGGGGATAGCGGGGACCTCCTACAATGAGCAGTTCTTC. Translation: CASSWGIAGTSYNEQFF.

The table lists this clone with many counts. The rearrangement joins TRBV4-3 to TRBJ2-1; 10 bases map to TRBD1. Germline V gives CDR1 LGHNA, CDR2 YSLEER. V lost 1 base, J lost 3 bases, and 0 bases stayed unmatched. CDR3 length equals 15 residues. The CDR3 DNA reads TGCGCCAGCAGCCAAGGGACAGGGGGCTACAATGAGCAGTTCTTC. Protein product: CASSQGTGGYNEQFF.